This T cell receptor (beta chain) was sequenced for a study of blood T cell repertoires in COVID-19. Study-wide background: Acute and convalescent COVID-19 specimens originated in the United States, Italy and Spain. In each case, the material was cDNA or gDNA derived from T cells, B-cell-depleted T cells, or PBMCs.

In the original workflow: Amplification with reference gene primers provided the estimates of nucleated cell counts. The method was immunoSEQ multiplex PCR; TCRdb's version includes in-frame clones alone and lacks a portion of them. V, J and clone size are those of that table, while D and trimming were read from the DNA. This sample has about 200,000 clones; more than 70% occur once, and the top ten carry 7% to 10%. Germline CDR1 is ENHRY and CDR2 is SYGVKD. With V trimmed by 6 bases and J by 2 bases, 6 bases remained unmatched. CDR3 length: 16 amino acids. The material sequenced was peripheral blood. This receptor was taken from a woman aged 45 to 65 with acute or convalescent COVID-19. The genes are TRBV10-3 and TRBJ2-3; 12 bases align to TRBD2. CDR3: CAIRGRLAGDTDTQYF. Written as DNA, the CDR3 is TGTGCCATCAGAGGACGACTAGCGGGGGACACAGATACGCAGTATTTT.